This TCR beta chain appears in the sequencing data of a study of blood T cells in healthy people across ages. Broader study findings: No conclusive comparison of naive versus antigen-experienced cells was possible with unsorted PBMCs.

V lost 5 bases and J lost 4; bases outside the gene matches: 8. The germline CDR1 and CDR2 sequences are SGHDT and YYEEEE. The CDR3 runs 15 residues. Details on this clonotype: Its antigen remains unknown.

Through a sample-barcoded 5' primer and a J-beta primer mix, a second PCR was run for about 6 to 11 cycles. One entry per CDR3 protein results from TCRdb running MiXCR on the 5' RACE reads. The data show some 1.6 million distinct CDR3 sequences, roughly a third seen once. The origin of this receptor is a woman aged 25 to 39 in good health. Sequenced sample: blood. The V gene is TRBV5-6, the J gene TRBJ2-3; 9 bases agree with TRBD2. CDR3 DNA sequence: TGTGCCAGCAGTTCCGGGACTAGCACCGCAGATACGCAGTATTTT. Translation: CASSSGTSTADTQYF.